This record covers a single T cell receptor (beta chain). The antigen is unknown. The data are from a study of cytomegalovirus exposure and HLA in healthy donors. Trimming removed 1 base from V and 4 bases from J; junction bases left unmatched: 7. CDR1 is MGHRA and CDR2 is YSYEKL in the germline V gene. The CDR3 runs to 17 residues. It was with 60 Vbeta and 13 Jbeta primers that the PCR ran. Generated by immunoSEQ multiplex PCR, the TCRdb table keeps only in-frame clones and is missing some. The profile shows 250,000 to 350,000 clones, 75% to 90% of them singletons. Findings of the study overall: Most TCR sequences were rare, but some public TCRs occurred in many donors. In a later analysis, 16,951 TCR beta sequences were associated with HLA alleles at 0.05 false discovery rate.

This sequence originates from a man aged 35 to 55 in good health and CMV-seropositive. The V call is TRBV4-1, the J call TRBJ2-1, with 10 bases matching TRBD2. The specimen sequenced was PBMCs. CDR3 nucleotides: TGCGCCAGCAGCCAAGGGGAAAGGACTAGCGGTTACAATGAGCAGTTCTTC. Protein: CASSQGERTSGYNEQFF.